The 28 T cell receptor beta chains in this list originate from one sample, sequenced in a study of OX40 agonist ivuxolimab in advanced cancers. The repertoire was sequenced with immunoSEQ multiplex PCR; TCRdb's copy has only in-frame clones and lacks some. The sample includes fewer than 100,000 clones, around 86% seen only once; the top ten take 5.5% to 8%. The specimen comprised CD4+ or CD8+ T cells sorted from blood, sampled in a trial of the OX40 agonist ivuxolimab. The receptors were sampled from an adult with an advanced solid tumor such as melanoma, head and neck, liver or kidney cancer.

Written as DNA, the CDR3 is TGCGCCAGCAGCTTGGCTCAGGGGTACGGCTACACCTTC. This sequence encodes CASSLAQGYGYTF. This rearrangement joins TRBV5-1 to TRBJ1-2, with D perhaps matching TRBD1 (6 bases). Germline V gene lookup returns CDR1 SGHRS and CDR2 YFSETQ. The CDR3 sequence is 13 residues long. Trimming took 0 bases from V and 8 from J, leaving 11 bases between them.

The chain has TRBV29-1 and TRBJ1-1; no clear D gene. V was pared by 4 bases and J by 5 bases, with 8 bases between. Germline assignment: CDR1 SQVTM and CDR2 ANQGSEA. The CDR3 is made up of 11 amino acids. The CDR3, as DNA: TGCAGCGTTGCGTCAGTGACTGAAGCTTTCTTT. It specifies CSVASVTEAFF.

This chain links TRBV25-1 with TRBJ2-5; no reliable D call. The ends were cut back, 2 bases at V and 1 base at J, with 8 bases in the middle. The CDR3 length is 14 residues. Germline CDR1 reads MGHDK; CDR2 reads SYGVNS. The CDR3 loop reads CASSEGAFQETQYF. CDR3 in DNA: TGTGCCAGCAGTGAAGGAGCCTTCCAAGAGACCCAGTACTTC. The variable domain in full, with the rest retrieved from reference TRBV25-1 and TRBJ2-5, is EADIYQTPRYLVIGTGKKITLECSQTMGHDKMYWYQQDPGMELHLIHYSYGVNSTEKGDLSSESTVSRIRTEHFPLTLESARPSHTSQYLCASSEGAFQETQYFGPGTRLLVL.

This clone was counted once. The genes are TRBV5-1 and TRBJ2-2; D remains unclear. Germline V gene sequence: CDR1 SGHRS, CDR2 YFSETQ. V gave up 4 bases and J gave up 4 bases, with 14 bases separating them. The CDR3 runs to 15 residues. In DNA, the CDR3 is TGCGCCAGCAGCCCCACGGGTAGAGTCACCGGGGAGCTGTTTTTT. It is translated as CASSPTGRVTGELFF.

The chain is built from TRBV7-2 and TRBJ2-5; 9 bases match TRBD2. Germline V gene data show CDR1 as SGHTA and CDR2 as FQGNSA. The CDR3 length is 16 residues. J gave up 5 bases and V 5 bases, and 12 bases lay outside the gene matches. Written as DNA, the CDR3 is TGTGCCAGCAGCCCTTTGGGCGGGGGGGCCAGGGAGACCCAGTACTTC. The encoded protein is CASSPLGGGARETQYF. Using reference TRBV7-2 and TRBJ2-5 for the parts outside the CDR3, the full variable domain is GAGVSQSPSNKVTEKGKDVELRCDPISGHTALYWYRQSLGQGLEFLIYFQGNSAPDKSGLPSDRFSAERTGGSVSTLTIQRTQQEDSAVYLCASSPLGGGARETQYFGPGTRLLVL.

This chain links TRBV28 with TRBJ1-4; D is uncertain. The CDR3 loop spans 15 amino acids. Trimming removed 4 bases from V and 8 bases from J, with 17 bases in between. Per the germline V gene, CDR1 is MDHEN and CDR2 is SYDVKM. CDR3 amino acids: CASSSQWSSGEKLFF. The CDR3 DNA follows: TGTGCCAGCAGTTCCCAGTGGAGCTCAGGCGAAAAACTGTTTTTT.

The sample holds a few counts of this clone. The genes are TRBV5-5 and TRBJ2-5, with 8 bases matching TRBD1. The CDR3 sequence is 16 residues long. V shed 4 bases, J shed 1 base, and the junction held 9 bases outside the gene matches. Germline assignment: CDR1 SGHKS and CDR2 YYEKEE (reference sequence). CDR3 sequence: CASSRLPGQVQETQYF. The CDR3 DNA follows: TGTGCCAGCAGCAGATTACCGGGACAGGTCCAAGAGACCCAGTACTTC.

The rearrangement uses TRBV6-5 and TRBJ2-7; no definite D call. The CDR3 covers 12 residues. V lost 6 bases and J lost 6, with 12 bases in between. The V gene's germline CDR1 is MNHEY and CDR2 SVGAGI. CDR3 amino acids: CASSQPPGEQYF. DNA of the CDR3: TGTGCCAGCAGCCAGCCCCCGGGCGAGCAGTACTTC.

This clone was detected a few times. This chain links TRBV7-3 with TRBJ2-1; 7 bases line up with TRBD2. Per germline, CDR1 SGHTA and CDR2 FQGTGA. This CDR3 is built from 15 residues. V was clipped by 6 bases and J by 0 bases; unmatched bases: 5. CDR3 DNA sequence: TGTGCCAGCAGTGGCTCTAGCGGCTCCTACAATGAGCAGTTCTTC. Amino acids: CASSGSSGSYNEQFF. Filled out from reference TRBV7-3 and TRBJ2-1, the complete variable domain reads GAGVSQTPSNKVTEKGKYVELRCDPISGHTALYWYRQSLGQGPEFLIYFQGTGAADDSGLPNDRFFAVRPEGSVSTLKIQRTERGDSAVYLCASSGSSGSYNEQFFGPGTRLTVL.

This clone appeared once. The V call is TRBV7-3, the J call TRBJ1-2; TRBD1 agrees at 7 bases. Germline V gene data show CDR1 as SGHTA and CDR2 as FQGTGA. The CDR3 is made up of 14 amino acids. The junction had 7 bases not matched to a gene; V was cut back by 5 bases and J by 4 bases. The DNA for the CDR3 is TGTGCCAGCAGCCTCAACCGGGACAGCTATGGCTACACCTTC. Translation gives CASSLNRDSYGYTF.

DNA for the CDR3: TGTGCCAGCAACCGGGGGCCCGTGGCTGAAGCTTTCTTT. Residues: CASNRGPVAEAFF. The rearrangement joins TRBV7-8 to TRBJ1-1; a possible D gene is TRBD1 (6 bases). Germline CDR1 is SGHVS and CDR2 is FQNEAQ. CDR3 length: 13 amino acids. V dropped 7 bases and J dropped 6 bases, with 15 bases sitting between them.

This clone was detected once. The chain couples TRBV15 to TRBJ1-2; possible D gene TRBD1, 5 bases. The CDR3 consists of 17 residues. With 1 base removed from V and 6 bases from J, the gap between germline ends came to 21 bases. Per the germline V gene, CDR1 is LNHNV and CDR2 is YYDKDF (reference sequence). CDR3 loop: CATSRGGPGLGTHGYTF. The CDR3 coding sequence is TGTGCCACCAGCAGAGGGGGACCGGGTCTCGGGACCCATGGCTACACCTTC.

CDR3 residues: CASSFSSTGSEQYF. The CDR3 nucleotides read TGTGCCAGCAGCTTTAGCTCGACAGGGTCCGAGCAGTACTTC. The V gene is TRBV5-6, the J gene TRBJ2-7; 7 positions agree with TRBD1. This CDR3 region has 14 residues. Germline V gene data show CDR1 as SGHDT and CDR2 as YYEEEE. The ends lost 2 bases at V and 6 bases at J; junction bases unmatched: 8.

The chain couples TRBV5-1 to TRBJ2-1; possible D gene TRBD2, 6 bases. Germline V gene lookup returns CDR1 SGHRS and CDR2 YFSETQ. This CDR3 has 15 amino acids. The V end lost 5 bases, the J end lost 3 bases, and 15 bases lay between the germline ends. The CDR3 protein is CASRRDSEVYNEQFF. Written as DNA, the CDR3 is TGCGCCAGCAGGCGGGACTCCGAGGTCTACAATGAGCAGTTCTTC.

The CDR3 bases are TGTGCCAGCAGGGGGCTTGGCGAGCAGTACTTC. Amino acid sequence: CASRGLGEQYF. The chain is built from TRBV5-4 and TRBJ2-7, with a possible D match to TRBD1 (5 bases). V was pared by 5 bases and J by 6 bases, with 9 bases between. The length of the CDR3 is 11 residues. Per germline, CDR1 SGHNT and CDR2 YYREEE (reference sequence).

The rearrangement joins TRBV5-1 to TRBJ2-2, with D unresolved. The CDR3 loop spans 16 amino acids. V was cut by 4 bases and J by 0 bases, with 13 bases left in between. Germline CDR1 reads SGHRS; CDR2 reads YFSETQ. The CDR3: CASSQVAESNTGELFF. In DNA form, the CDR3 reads TGCGCCAGCAGCCAAGTAGCAGAATCGAACACCGGGGAGCTGTTTTTT.

CDR3 coding DNA: TGCGCCAGCAGCTTGCGGGACAGGGGACTGCAATTCTACGAGCAGTACTTC. Translation: CASSLRDRGLQFYEQYF. The J gene is TRBJ2-7, the V gene TRBV5-1; 10 positions agree with TRBD1. The CDR3 extends over 17 amino acids. Germline loops: CDR1 SGHRS, CDR2 YFSETQ. The V segment lost 1 base and the J segment 3 bases; nucleotides outside the gene matches: 10. Together with reference TRBV5-1 and TRBJ2-7, the CDR3 gives the full variable domain: KAGVTQTPRYLIKTRGQQVTLSCSPISGHRSVSWYQQTPGQGLQFLFEYFSETQRNKGNFPGRFSGRQFSNSRSEMNVSTLELGDSALYLCASSLRDRGLQFYEQYFGPGTRLTVT.

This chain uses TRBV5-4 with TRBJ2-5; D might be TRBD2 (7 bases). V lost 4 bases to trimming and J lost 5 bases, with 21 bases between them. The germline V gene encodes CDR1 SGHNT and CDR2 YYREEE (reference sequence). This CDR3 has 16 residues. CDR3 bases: TGTGCCAGCAGCCTTGGCTCCGGGGGGCTCAGGGAGACCCAGTACTTC. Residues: CASSLGSGGLRETQYF.

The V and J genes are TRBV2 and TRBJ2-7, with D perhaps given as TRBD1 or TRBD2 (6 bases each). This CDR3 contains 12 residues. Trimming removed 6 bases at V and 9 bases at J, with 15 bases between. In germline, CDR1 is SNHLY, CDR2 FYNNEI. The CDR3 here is CASSAQGGGQYF. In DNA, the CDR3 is TGTGCCAGCAGCGCCCAAGGGGGAGGGCAGTACTTC. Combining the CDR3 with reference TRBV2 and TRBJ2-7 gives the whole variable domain EPEVTQTPSHQVTQMGQEVILRCVPISNHLYFYWYRQILGQKVEFLVSFYNNEISEKSEIFDDQFSVERPDGSNFTLKIRSTKLEDSAMYFCASSAQGGGQYFGPGTRLTVT.

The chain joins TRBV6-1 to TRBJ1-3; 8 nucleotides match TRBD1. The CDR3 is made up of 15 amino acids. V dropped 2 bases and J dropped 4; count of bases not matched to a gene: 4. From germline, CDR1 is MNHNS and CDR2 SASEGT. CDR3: CASSEQGAGGNTIYF. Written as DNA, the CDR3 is TGTGCCAGCAGTGAACAGGGGGCGGGAGGAAACACCATATATTTT.

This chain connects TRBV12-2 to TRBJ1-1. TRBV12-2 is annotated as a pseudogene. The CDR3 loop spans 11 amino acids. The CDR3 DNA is TGTGCAAGTCGCTTACTTCATCCGGCTTTCTTT. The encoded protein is CASRLLHPAFF.

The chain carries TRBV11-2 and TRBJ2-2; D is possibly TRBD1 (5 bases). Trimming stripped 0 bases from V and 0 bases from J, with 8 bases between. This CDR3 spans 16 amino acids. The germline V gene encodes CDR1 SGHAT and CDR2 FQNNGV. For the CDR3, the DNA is TGTGCCAGCAGCTTAGAACAGGCCGCGAACACCGGGGAGCTGTTTTTT. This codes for CASSLEQAANTGELFF.

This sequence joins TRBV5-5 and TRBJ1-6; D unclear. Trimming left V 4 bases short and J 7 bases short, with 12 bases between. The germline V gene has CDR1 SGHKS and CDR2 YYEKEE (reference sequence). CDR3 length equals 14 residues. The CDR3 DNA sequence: TGTGCCAGCAGCCCATTGGGGTACAATTCACCCCTCCACTTT. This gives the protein CASSPLGYNSPLHF.

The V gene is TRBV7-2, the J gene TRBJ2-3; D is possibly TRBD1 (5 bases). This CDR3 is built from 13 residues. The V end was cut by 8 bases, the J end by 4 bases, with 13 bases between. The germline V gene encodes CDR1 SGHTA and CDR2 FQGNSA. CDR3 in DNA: TGTGCCAGCTGGCAGGGTTCCGCAGATACGCAGTATTTT. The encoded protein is CASWQGSADTQYF. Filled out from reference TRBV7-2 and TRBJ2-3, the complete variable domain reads GAGVSQSPSNKVTEKGKDVELRCDPISGHTALYWYRQSLGQGLEFLIYFQGNSAPDKSGLPSDRFSAERTGGSVSTLTIQRTQQEDSAVYLCASWQGSADTQYFGPGTRLTVL.

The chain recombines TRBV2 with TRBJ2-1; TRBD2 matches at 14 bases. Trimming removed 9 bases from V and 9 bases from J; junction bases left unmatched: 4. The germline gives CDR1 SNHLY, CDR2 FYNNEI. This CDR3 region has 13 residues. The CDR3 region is CARGLAGGPEQFF. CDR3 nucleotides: TGTGCCAGAGGACTAGCGGGGGGACCTGAGCAGTTCTTC.

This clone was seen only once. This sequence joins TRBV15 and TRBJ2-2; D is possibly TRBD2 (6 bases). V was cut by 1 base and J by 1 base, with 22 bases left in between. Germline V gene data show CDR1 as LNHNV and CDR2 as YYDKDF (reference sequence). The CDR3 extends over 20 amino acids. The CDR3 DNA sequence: TGTGCCACCAGCAGAGGCTTCAACTCCGGGACTCGGAGGAACACCGGGGAGCTGTTTTTT. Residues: CATSRGFNSGTRRNTGELFF.

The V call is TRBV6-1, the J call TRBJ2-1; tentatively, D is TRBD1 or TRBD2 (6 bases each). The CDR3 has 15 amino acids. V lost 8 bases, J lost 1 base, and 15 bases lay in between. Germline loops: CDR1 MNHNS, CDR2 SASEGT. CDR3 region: CASYHTGASYNEQFF. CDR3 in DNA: TGTGCCAGCTACCACACGGGGGCTTCCTACAATGAGCAGTTCTTC.

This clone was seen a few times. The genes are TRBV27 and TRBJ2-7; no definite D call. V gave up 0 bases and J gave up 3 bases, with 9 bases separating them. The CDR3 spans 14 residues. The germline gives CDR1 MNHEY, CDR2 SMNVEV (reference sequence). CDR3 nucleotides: TGTGCCAGCAGTTTATCGCCGACCAACTACGAGCAGTACTTC. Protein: CASSLSPTNYEQYF.